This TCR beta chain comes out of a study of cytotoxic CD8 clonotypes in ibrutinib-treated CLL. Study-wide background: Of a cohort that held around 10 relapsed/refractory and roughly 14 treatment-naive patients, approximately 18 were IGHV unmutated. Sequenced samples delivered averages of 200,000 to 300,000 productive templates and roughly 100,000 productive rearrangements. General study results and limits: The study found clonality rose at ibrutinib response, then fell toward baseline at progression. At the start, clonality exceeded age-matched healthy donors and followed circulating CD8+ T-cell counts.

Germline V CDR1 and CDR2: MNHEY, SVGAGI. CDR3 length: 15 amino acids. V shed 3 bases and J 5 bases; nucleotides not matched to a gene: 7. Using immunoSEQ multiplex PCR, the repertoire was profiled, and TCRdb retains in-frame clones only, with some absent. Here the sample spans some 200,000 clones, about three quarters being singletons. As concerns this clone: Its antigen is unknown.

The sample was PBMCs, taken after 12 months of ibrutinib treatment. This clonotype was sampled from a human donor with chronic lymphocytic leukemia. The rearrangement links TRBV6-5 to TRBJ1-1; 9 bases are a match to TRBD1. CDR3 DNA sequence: TGTGCCAGCAGTTATAAGGGGACAGGGTTTACTGAAGCTTTCTTT. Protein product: CASSYKGTGFTEAFF.